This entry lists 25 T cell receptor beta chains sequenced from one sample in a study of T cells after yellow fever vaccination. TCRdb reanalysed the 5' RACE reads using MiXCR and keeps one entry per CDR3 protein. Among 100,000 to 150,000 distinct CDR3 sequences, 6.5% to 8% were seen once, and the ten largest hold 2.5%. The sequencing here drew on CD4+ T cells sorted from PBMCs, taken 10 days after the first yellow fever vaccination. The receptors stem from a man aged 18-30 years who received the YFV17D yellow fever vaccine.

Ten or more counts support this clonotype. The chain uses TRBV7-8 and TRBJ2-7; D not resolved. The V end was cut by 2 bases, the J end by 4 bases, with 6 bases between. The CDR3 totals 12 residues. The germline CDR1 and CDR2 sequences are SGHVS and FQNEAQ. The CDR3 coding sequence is TGTGCCAGCAGCTTATCCAGATACGAGCAGTACTTC. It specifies CASSLSRYEQYF.

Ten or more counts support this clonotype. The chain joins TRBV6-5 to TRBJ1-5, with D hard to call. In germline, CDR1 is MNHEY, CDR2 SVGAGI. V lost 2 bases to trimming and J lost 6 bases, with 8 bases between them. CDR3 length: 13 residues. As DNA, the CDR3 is TGTGCCAGCAGTTACGACCGTACTCAGCCCCAGCATTTT. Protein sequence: CASSYDRTQPQHF.

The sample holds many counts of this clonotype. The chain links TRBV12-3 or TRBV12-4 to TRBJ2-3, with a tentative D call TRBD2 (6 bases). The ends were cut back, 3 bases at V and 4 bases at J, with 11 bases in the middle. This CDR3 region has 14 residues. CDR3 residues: CASSFAGSPDTQYF. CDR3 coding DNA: TGTGCCAGCAGTTTCGCGGGGTCCCCAGATACGCAGTATTTT.

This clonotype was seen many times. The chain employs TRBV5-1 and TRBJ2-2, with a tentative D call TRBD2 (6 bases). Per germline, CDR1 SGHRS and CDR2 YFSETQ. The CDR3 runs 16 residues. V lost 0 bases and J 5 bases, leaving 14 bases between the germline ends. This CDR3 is CASSLAAWGETGELFF. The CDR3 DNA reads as TGCGCCAGCAGCTTGGCGGCCTGGGGGGAAACCGGGGAGCTGTTTTTT.

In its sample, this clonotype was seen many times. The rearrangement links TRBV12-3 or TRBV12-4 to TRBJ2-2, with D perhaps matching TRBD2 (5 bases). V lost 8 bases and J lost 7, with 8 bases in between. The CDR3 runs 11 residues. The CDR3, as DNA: TGTGCCAGCCGGGGTCTCGGGGAGCTGTTTTTT. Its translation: CASRGLGELFF.

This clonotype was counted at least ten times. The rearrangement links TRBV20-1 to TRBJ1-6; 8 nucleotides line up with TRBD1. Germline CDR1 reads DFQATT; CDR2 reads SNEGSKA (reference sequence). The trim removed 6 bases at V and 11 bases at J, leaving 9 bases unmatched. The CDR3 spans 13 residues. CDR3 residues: CSAKPGQDTPLHF. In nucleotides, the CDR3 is TGCAGTGCGAAGCCGGGACAGGACACACCCCTCCACTTT.

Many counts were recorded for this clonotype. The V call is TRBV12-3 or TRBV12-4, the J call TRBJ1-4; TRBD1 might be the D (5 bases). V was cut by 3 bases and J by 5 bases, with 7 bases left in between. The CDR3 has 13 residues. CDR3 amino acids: CASSLGGNEKLFF. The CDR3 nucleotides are TGTGCCAGCAGTTTGGGGGGAAATGAAAAACTGTTTTTT.

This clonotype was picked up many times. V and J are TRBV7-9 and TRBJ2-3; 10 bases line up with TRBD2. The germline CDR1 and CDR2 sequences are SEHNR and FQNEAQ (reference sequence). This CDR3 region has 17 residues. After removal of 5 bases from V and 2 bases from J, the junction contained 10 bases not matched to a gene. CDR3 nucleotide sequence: TGTGCCAGCAGCCCCTGGGATAGCGGGGGGAACACAGATACGCAGTATTTT. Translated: CASSPWDSGGNTDTQYF.

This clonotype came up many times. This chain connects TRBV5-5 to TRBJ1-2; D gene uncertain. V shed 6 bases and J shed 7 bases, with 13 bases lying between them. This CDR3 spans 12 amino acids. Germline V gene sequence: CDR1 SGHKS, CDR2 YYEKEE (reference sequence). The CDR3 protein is CASTAQSIGYTF. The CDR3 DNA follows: TGTGCCAGCACCGCCCAGTCTATTGGCTACACCTTC.

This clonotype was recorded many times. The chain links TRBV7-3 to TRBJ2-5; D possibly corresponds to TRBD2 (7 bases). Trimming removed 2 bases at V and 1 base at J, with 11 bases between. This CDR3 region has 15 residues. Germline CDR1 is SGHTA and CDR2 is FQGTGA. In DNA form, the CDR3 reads TGTGCCAGCAGCTTAGAGGGGGGGGCCCAAGAGACCCAGTACTTC. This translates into CASSLEGGAQETQYF.

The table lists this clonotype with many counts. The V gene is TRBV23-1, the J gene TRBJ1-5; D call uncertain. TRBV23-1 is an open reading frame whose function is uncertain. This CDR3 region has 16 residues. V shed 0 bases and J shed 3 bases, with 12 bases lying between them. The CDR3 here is CASSQSHSTFNQPQHF. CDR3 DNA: TGCGCCAGCAGTCAATCACACAGTACCTTCAATCAGCCCCAGCATTTT.

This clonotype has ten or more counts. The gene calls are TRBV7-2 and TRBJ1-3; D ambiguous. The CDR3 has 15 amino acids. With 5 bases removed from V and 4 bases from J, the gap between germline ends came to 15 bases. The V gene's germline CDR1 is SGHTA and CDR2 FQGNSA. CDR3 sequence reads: CASSQRVISGNTIYF. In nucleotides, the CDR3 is TGTGCCAGCAGCCAGAGGGTGATTTCCGGAAACACCATATATTTT.

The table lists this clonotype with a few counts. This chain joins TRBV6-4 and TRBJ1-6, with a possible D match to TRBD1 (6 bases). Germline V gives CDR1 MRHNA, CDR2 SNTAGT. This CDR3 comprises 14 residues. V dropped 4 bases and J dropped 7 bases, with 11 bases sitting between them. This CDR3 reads CASSARGGNSPLHF. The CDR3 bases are TGTGCCAGCAGTGCCAGGGGCGGAAATTCACCCCTCCACTTT.

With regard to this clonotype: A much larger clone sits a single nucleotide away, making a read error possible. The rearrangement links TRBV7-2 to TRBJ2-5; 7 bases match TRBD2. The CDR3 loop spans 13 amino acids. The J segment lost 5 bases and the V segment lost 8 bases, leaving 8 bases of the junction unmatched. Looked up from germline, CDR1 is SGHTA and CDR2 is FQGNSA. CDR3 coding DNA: TGTGCCAGCCTCGCCCTAGCGGATGAGACCCAGTACTTC. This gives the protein CASLALADETQYF.

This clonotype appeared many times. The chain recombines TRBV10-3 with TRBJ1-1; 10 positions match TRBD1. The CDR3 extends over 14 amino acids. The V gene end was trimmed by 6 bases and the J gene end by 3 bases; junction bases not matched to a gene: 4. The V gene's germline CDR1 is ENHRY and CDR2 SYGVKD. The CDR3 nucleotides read TGTGCCATCAGAGGACAGGGGGGCTACACTGAAGCTTTCTTT. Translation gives CAIRGQGGYTEAFF.

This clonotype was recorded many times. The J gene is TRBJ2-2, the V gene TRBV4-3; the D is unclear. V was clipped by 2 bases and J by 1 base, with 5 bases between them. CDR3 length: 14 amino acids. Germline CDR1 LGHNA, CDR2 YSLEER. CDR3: CASSQLVNTGELFF. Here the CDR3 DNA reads TGCGCCAGCAGCCAACTCGTGAACACCGGGGAGCTGTTTTTT.

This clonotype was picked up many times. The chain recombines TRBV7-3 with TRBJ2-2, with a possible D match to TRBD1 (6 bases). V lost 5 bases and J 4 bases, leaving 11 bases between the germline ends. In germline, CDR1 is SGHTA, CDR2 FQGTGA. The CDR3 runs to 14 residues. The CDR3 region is CASSTRGGTGELFF. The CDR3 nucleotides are TGTGCCAGCAGCACCAGGGGCGGCACCGGGGAGCTGTTTTTT. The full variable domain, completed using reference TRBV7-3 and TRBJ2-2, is GAGVSQTPSNKVTEKGKYVELRCDPISGHTALYWYRQSLGQGPEFLIYFQGTGAADDSGLPNDRFFAVRPEGSVSTLKIQRTERGDSAVYLCASSTRGGTGELFFGEGSRLTVL.

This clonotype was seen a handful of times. The CDR3 DNA reads as TGCGCCAGCAGCTTGGAGGGATTCGGTGGCTACACCTTC. Translated, it gives CASSLEGFGGYTF. J is TRBJ1-2 and V is TRBV5-1, with unresolved D. V shed 0 bases and J shed 7 bases, with 10 bases lying between them. The germline V gene has CDR1 SGHRS and CDR2 YFSETQ. The CDR3 has 13 amino acids.

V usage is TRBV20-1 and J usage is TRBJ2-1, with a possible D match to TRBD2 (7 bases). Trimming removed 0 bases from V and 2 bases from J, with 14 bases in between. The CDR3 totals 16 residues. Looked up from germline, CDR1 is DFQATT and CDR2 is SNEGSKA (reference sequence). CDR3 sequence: CSAREMVRGPYNEQFF. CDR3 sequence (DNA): TGCAGTGCTAGAGAAATGGTGCGGGGGCCCTACAATGAGCAGTTCTTC.

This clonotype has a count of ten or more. CDR3 in amino acids: CASSFEQNGYTF. DNA of the CDR3: TGCGCCAGCAGCTTCGAACAGAATGGCTACACCTTC. This chain joins TRBV5-1 and TRBJ1-2; D remains ambiguous. CDR3 length: 12 amino acids. Germline V gives CDR1 SGHRS, CDR2 YFSETQ. V gave up 2 bases and J gave up 6 bases, with 8 bases separating them.

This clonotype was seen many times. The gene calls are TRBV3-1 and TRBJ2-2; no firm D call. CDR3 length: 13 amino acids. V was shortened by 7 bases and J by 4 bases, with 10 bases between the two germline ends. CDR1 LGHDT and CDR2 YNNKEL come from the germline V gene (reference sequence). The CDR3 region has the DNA TGTGCCAGCAACAGTAAAGGCACCGGGGAGCTGTTTTTT. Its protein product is CASNSKGTGELFF.

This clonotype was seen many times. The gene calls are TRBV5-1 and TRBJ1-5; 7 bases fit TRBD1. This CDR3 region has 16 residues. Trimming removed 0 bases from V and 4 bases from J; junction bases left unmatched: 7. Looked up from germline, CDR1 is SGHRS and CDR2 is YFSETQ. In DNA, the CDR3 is TGCGCCAGCAGCTTGGATCCGACAGGGCCGAATCAGCCCCAGCATTTT. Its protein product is CASSLDPTGPNQPQHF. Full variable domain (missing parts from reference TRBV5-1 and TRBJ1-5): KAGVTQTPRYLIKTRGQQVTLSCSPISGHRSVSWYQQTPGQGLQFLFEYFSETQRNKGNFPGRFSGRQFSNSRSEMNVSTLELGDSALYLCASSLDPTGPNQPQHFGDGTRLSIL.

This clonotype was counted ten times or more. The CDR3 region has the DNA TGCAGTGCCGTAGGGACTACCACCCAGTACTTC. It is translated as CSAVGTTTQYF. This chain uses TRBV20-1 with TRBJ2-5; 7 bases are shared with TRBD2. The germline gives CDR1 DFQATT, CDR2 SNEGSKA (reference sequence). J lost 8 bases, V lost 6 bases, and 6 bases had no gene match. The CDR3 spans 11 residues.

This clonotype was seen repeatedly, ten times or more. In DNA, the CDR3 is TGCAGTGCTCAAAGTTCGAGCTATGGCTACACCTTC. Translation: CSAQSSSYGYTF. This chain joins TRBV20-1 and TRBJ1-2; D gene unclear. Germline-derived CDR1 and CDR2 are DFQATT and SNEGSKA (reference sequence). V lost 5 bases to trimming and J lost 4 bases, with 11 bases between them. This CDR3 is built from 12 residues.

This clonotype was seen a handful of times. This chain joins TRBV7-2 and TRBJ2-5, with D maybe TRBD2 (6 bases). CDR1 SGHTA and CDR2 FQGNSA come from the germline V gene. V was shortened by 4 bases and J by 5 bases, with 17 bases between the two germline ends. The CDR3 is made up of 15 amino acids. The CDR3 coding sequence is TGTGCCAGCAGCTATCAGGCAGGGAGGACGGAGACCCAGTACTTC. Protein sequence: CASSYQAGRTETQYF.